This passage covers 24 T cell receptor beta chains from one sample sequenced in a study of OX40 agonist ivuxolimab in advanced cancers. The table came from immunoSEQ multiplex PCR; TCRdb's copy has only in-frame clones and leaves some out. The table records 60,000 to 75,000 clones, about 86% of them present only once. The sequenced sample was CD4+ or CD8+ T cells sorted from blood, obtained in a trial of the OX40 agonist ivuxolimab. The receptor source for this set is an adult with an advanced solid tumor such as melanoma, head and neck, liver or kidney cancer.

The J gene is TRBJ2-5, the V gene TRBV12-5, with D unresolved. Germline CDR1 is LGHNT and CDR2 is FRNRAP. The CDR3 consists of 15 residues. Deletions cut 0 bases from V and 2 bases from J, with 10 bases between. The CDR3 sequence is CASGLVQDGQETQYF. The CDR3 DNA is TGTGCTAGTGGTTTGGTACAAGACGGACAAGAGACCCAGTACTTC.

The chain couples TRBV28 to TRBJ1-5, with 8 nucleotides matching TRBD1. Trimming at V came to 9 bases and at J to 4 bases, leaving 11 bases not matched to a gene. CDR1 is MDHEN, CDR2 SYDVKM, per germline. This CDR3 is built from 15 residues. DNA for the CDR3: TGTGCCAGTAGGGGACAGGAGTTTGGGAATCAGCCCCAGCATTTT. Translation gives CASRGQEFGNQPQHF.

The chain combines TRBV15 with TRBJ2-5; either TRBD1 or TRBD2 may supply D (5 bases each). V was clipped by 3 bases and J by 4 bases, with 15 bases between them. This CDR3 region has 15 residues. Germline CDR1 and CDR2: LNHNV and YYDKDF (reference sequence). The CDR3 loop reads CATSSLQGEGETQYF. CDR3 coding DNA: TGTGCCACCAGCAGTCTTCAGGGAGAAGGAGAGACCCAGTACTTC.

This chain links TRBV10-3 with TRBJ2-1; D is perhaps TRBD2 (6 bases). The germline gives CDR1 ENHRY, CDR2 SYGVKD. V gave up 8 bases and J gave up 4 bases, with 12 bases separating them. The CDR3 is 13 amino acids. CDR3 amino acids: CAIGEDLYNEQFF. The CDR3 bases are TGTGCCATCGGGGAGGACTTATACAATGAGCAGTTCTTC.

This clone was picked up one time. The V call is TRBV7-2, the J call TRBJ2-7, with a weak D call TRBD1 (6 bases). With 5 bases removed from V and 2 bases from J, the gap between germline ends came to 13 bases. The CDR3 spans 14 residues. The V gene's germline CDR1 is SGHTA and CDR2 FQGNSA. The CDR3 spells CASSLWTEPYEQYF. CDR3 in DNA: TGTGCCAGCAGCCTCTGGACAGAGCCCTACGAGCAGTACTTC.

V gene TRBV19 combines with J gene TRBJ2-2; D unresolved. This CDR3 has 14 amino acids. Germline CDR1 is LNHDA and CDR2 is SQIVND (reference sequence). V shed 9 bases and J shed 1 base, with 12 bases lying between them. The DNA of the CDR3 is TGTGCCAGCCAACACCTTGGGAACACCGGGGAGCTGTTTTTT. This encodes CASQHLGNTGELFF.

The chain uses TRBV19 and TRBJ1-5; TRBD1 aligns across 9 bases. The length of the CDR3 is 14 residues. CDR1 and CDR2 (germline): LNHDA, SQIVND (reference sequence). The V segment lost 6 bases and the J segment 5 bases; nucleotides outside the gene matches: 5. This CDR3 is CASRDRGEDQPQHF. In DNA, the CDR3 is TGTGCCAGTAGGGACAGGGGAGAGGATCAGCCCCAGCATTTT.

This rearrangement joins TRBV7-2 to TRBJ1-2; 11 bases line up with TRBD1. The ends lost 1 base at V and 4 bases at J; junction bases unmatched: 2. This CDR3 spans 15 amino acids. CDR1 SGHTA and CDR2 FQGNSA come from the germline V gene. CDR3 residues: CASSLGGTGGYGYTF. The CDR3 DNA reads TGTGCCAGCAGCTTAGGTGGGACAGGGGGCTATGGCTACACCTTC.

V is TRBV14 and J is TRBJ2-3, with TRBD2 as a possible D gene (6 bases). V was clipped by 0 bases and J by 1 base, with 11 bases between them. This CDR3 contains 16 residues. Germline-derived CDR1 and CDR2 are SGHDN and FVKESK. The CDR3 reads CASSQDPGLRTDTQYF. The CDR3 bases are TGTGCCAGCAGCCAAGATCCGGGACTCCGCACAGATACGCAGTATTTT.

This chain links TRBV18 with TRBJ1-1; D ambiguous. V lost 1 base and J 8 bases, leaving 11 bases between the germline ends. The CDR3 is made up of 13 amino acids. Germline V gives CDR1 KGHSH, CDR2 LQKENI. CDR3: CASSPQAAWEAFF. For the CDR3, the DNA is TGTGCCAGCTCACCACAGGCGGCGTGGGAAGCTTTCTTT.

The J gene is TRBJ1-3, the V gene TRBV7-2; 7 bases align to TRBD1. V lost 6 bases to trimming and J lost 0 bases; unmatched junction nucleotides: 8. There are 16 residues in the CDR3. The germline V gene encodes CDR1 SGHTA and CDR2 FQGNSA. CDR3 protein: CASSPDRAFSGNTIYF. The CDR3 DNA reads as TGTGCCAGCAGTCCCGACAGGGCTTTCTCTGGAAACACCATATATTTT.

Here the CDR3 DNA reads TGTGCCAGCAGACAGGCGAGCTCCTACAATGAGCAGTTCTTC. It encodes CASRQASSYNEQFF. V gene TRBV6-5 combines with J gene TRBJ2-1; D is possibly TRBD1 (5 bases). V was shortened by 6 bases and J by 0 bases, with 9 bases between the two germline ends. The germline CDR1 and CDR2 sequences are MNHEY and SVGAGI. This CDR3 is built from 14 residues.

This clone was observed a single time. The chain links TRBV7-2 to TRBJ2-3; no clear D gene. Germline CDR1 and CDR2: SGHTA and FQGNSA. Trimming removed 5 bases at V and 0 bases at J, with 9 bases between. CDR3 size: 14 residues. This CDR3 is CASSLTTSTDTQYF. Written as DNA, the CDR3 is TGTGCCAGCAGCCTCACTACCAGCACAGATACGCAGTATTTT.

The V gene is TRBV30, the J gene TRBJ1-6; D is undetermined. This CDR3 contains 14 residues. From germline, CDR1 is GTSNPN and CDR2 SVGIG (reference sequence). With 3 bases removed from V and 9 bases from J, the gap between germline ends came to 15 bases. The CDR3 nucleotides are TGTGCCTGGAGGGGAGGGCCTGGCGGTTCACCCCTCCACTTT. Translating it yields CAWRGGPGGSPLHF.

This sequence joins TRBV2 and TRBJ2-4; maybe TRBD1 (6 bases). Trimming shortened V by 11 bases and J by 5 bases, and 13 bases separated the two germline ends. Germline-derived CDR1 and CDR2 are SNHLY and FYNNEI. The CDR3 has 12 residues. The CDR3 DNA sequence: TGTGCCGGCGAGGACAGCGAAAACATTCAGTACTTC. Amino acid sequence: CAGEDSENIQYF.

The chain links TRBV7-2 to TRBJ1-6; D unclear. Trimming took off 4 bases at V and 1 base at J, with 14 bases between the two ends. This CDR3 is 17 amino acids long. Germline V gene sequence: CDR1 SGHTA, CDR2 FQGNSA. In DNA, the CDR3 is TGTGCCAGCAGCTCCCCCCTCGGGCAGTCCTATAATTCACCCCTCCACTTT. Translating it yields CASSSPLGQSYNSPLHF. Full variable domain (rest looked up from reference TRBV7-2 and TRBJ1-6): GAGVSQSPSNKVTEKGKDVELRCDPISGHTALYWYRQSLGQGLEFLIYFQGNSAPDKSGLPSDRFSAERTGGSVSTLTIQRTQQEDSAVYLCASSSPLGQSYNSPLHFGNGTRLTVT.

This CDR3 reads CASNLRVIYEQYF. The CDR3 coding sequence is TGTGCCAGCAACCTCAGGGTAATCTACGAGCAGTACTTC. The chain joins TRBV5-6 to TRBJ2-7; maybe TRBD1 (5 bases). Per germline, CDR1 SGHDT and CDR2 YYEEEE. The CDR3 sequence is 13 residues long. Trimming took 6 bases from V and 3 from J, leaving 13 bases between them.

The chain employs TRBV9 and TRBJ2-1; a possible D gene is TRBD1 (5 bases). Germline CDR1 is SGDLS and CDR2 is YYNGEE. V was pared by 4 bases and J by 14 bases, with 22 bases between. The CDR3 is 14 residues long. This CDR3 is CASSPGFSGSKKFF. CDR3 nucleotides: TGTGCCAGCAGCCCAGGGTTCAGTGGCTCTAAGAAGTTCTTC.

The V and J genes are TRBV30 and TRBJ2-2; TRBD2 agrees at 9 bases. Germline loops: CDR1 GTSNPN, CDR2 SVGIG (reference sequence). The V segment lost 1 base and the J segment 4 bases; nucleotides outside the gene matches: 7. The CDR3 consists of 16 residues. CDR3 protein: CAWSGKAGGPTGELFF. In DNA form, the CDR3 reads TGTGCCTGGAGTGGAAAAGCGGGGGGCCCCACCGGGGAGCTGTTTTTT.

The V call is TRBV19, the J call TRBJ1-2; D remains ambiguous. Trimming pared 2 bases from V and 3 bases from J, leaving 10 bases between. CDR1 LNHDA and CDR2 SQIVND come from the germline V gene (reference sequence). The CDR3 is made up of 14 amino acids. CDR3 protein: CASSIRQWDYGYTF. CDR3 nucleotides: TGTGCCAGTAGTATAAGGCAGTGGGACTATGGCTACACCTTC.

The chain has TRBV9 and TRBJ2-1; 10 bases agree with TRBD2. V shed 0 bases and J 8 bases; nucleotides not matched to a gene: 5. Germline V gene data show CDR1 as SGDLS and CDR2 as YYNGEE. This CDR3 is 15 amino acids long. The CDR3 is CASSVVPSGGYEQFF. CDR3 nucleotide sequence: TGTGCCAGCAGCGTAGTTCCTAGCGGGGGATATGAGCAGTTCTTC.

This clone was recorded once. V and J are TRBV7-3 and TRBJ1-5; D gene unclear. This CDR3 contains 13 residues. Germline CDR1 and CDR2: SGHTA and FQGTGA. V gave up 2 bases and J gave up 7 bases, with 9 bases separating them. The CDR3 region is CASSLGSRQPQHF. The DNA for the CDR3 is TGTGCCAGCAGCTTAGGGAGTAGGCAGCCCCAGCATTTT.

This clone was seen only a few times. The chain has TRBV11-3 and TRBJ2-7; a possible D gene is TRBD2 (6 bases). This CDR3 is built from 13 residues. Trimming stripped 5 bases from V and 6 bases from J, with 14 bases between. The germline V gene has CDR1 SGHNT and CDR2 YENEEA. Written as DNA, the CDR3 is TGTGCCAGCAGCGGCCCCTTGGGGGGCGAGCAGTACTTC. Translating gives CASSGPLGGEQYF.

The chain carries TRBV6-1 and TRBJ2-2; weak D call: TRBD2 (5 bases). Germline CDR1 reads MNHNS; CDR2 reads SASEGT. The CDR3 contains 16 residues. V was trimmed by 2 bases and J by 5 bases, leaving 15 bases between them. The CDR3 nucleotides read TGTGCCAGCAGTGAATATCCAGCGGCGATTACCGGGGAGCTGTTTTTT. It specifies CASSEYPAAITGELFF.